This TCR beta chain was identified during a study of CD8 T cells in ankylosing spondylitis. The ends were cut back, 6 bases at V and 2 bases at J, with 16 bases in the middle. There are 14 residues in the CDR3. Per the germline V gene, CDR1 is DFQATT and CDR2 is SNEGSKA (reference sequence). MiXCR, applied by TCRdb to the 5' RACE reads, yields one record per CDR3 protein. The sample records 250,000 to 350,000 distinct CDR3 sequences, 20% being singletons. This TCR was sampled from a male donor with ankylosing spondylitis or in good health (not recorded which). Sequencing used blood, either unsorted or a sorted T cell fraction (not recorded which). This chain links TRBV20-1 with TRBJ2-5; maybe TRBD2 (7 bases). This CDR3 reads CSAPKGGGQETQYF. For the CDR3, the DNA is TGCAGTGCCCCAAAGGGGGGGGGTCAAGAGACCCAGTACTTC.